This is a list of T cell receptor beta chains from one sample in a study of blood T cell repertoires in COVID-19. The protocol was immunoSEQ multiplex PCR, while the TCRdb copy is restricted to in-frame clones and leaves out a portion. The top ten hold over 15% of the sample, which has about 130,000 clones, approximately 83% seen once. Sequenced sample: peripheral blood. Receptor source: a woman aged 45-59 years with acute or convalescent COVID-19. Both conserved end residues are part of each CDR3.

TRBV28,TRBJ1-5,CASRRDTGLGNQPQHF
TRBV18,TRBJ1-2,CASSPRSGYGYTF
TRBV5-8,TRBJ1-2,CASSPRDRGYGYTF
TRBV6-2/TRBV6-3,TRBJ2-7,CASSYSYRGSYEQYF
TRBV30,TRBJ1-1,CAWSASDRDSREAFF
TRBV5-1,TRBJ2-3,CASSLGRGRGTDTQYF
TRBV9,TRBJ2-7,CASSVATGSYEQYF
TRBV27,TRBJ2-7,CASGNRLFDEQYF
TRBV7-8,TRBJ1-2,CASSPTDRGRANYGYTF
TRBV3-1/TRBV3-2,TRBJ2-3,CASSVMGLVLDTQYF
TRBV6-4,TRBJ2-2,CASQLNRGNTGELFF
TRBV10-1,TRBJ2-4,CASSGSVEAKNIQYF
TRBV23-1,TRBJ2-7,CASSRPVPTHEQYF
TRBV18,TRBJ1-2,CASSPGQGLVYGYTF
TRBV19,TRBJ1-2,CATDPGQGGYGYTF
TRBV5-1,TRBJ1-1,CASSLVGGIRDRDKITEAFF
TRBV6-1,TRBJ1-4,CASSEAGHRQNEKLFF
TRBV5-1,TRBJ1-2,CASRSSRESYGYTF
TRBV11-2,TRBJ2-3,CASSGTGSVPSQYF
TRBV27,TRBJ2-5,CASRRTGTETQYF
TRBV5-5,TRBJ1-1,CASSLLQGAEAFF
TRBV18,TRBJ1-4,CASSEDRVLELFF
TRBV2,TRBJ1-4,CASRGGQHPHYYEKLFF
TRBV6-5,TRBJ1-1,CASTQQGSEAFF
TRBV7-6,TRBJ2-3,CASSQMTGGVDTQYF
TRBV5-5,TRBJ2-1,CASSLESWDYSNEQFF
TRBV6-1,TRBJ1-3,CASSEPGVNTIYF
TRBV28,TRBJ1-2,CASSTEQGAFGYTF
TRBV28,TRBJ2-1,CASSKTGLNEQFF
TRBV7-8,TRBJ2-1,CASSRTSGGQLYNEQFF
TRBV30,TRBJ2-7,CAWSVPAGSYEQYF
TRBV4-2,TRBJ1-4,CASSQESHQPRGPRGNEKLFF
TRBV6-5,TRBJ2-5,CASSPSKGVGETQYF
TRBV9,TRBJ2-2,CASSVWGQGNTGELFF
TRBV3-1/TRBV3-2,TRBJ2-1,CASSQVWPSGDSYNEQFF
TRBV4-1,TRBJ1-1,CASSQVSRTGTTMNTEAFF
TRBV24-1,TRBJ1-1,CATSDSDRPTEAFF
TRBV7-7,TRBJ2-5,CASSGSGGDETQYF
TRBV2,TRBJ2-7,CASRGAGGHPEQYF
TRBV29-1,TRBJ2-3,CSVTRRAGGGDTQYF